One and the same sample provided the 26 T cell receptor beta chains below, sequenced in a study of cytotoxic CD8 clonotypes in ibrutinib-treated CLL. TCRdb's copy holds only in-frame clones and misses some; the assay was immunoSEQ multiplex PCR. Counted here are about 140,000 clones, under 95% occurring once; the ten biggest clones make up 10% to 14%. The material sequenced was PBMCs, taken after 12 months of ibrutinib treatment. The receptors derive from a human donor with chronic lymphocytic leukemia.

This chain connects TRBV14 to TRBJ2-7; 8 bases line up with TRBD1. V lost 4 bases and J lost 0; bases outside the gene matches: 5. The CDR3 extends over 15 amino acids. Germline CDR1 SGHDN, CDR2 FVKESK. The CDR3 here is CASSPGQGVSYEQYF. The CDR3 DNA is TGTGCCAGCAGCCCCGGACAGGGTGTCTCCTACGAGCAGTACTTC.

The chain has TRBV6-5 and TRBJ1-1, with 7 nucleotides matching TRBD1. This CDR3 is built from 14 residues. Germline CDR1 and CDR2: MNHEY and SVGAGI. V shed 2 bases, J shed 4 bases, and the junction held 4 bases outside the gene matches. The CDR3 region has the DNA TGTGCCAGCAGTTACAGACAGGGAGGCACTGAAGCTTTCTTT. Protein product: CASSYRQGGTEAFF.

The rearrangement links TRBV4-3 to TRBJ2-1; 11 positions match TRBD2. The CDR3 sequence is 16 residues long. V lost 3 bases to trimming and J lost 4 bases; unmatched junction nucleotides: 5. Germline V CDR1 and CDR2: LGHNA, YSLEER. This CDR3 is CASSQLTSGMYNEQFF. The CDR3 DNA follows: TGCGCCAGCAGCCAGCTGACTAGCGGGATGTACAATGAGCAGTTCTTC.

V and J are TRBV28 and TRBJ2-3, with D possibly matching TRBD2 (6 bases). Germline CDR1 is MDHEN and CDR2 is SYDVKM. The CDR3 runs to 15 residues. V lost 2 bases, J lost 3 bases, and 12 bases lay in between. The CDR3 DNA reads TGTGCCAGCAGTTTACGGGGGAGTACTACAGATACGCAGTATTTT. Amino acid sequence: CASSLRGSTTDTQYF.

This sequence joins TRBV5-6 and TRBJ1-2; D unclear. This CDR3 region has 15 residues. Germline V gene sequence: CDR1 SGHDT, CDR2 YYEEEE. The ends were cut back, 1 base at V and 4 bases at J, with 14 bases in the middle. The chain's CDR3 is CASSLWNKQTYGYTF. For the CDR3, the DNA is TGTGCCAGCAGCTTGTGGAATAAACAGACCTATGGCTACACCTTC.

As to this clone: Other DNA sequences within the sample encode an identical CDR3. The V call is TRBV6-5, the J call TRBJ1-5; D gene unclear. CDR3 size: 13 residues. Trimming took off 0 bases at V and 5 bases at J, with 5 bases between the two ends. Germline CDR1 MNHEY, CDR2 SVGAGI. The CDR3 loop reads CASSYSGDQPQHF. The CDR3, as DNA: TGTGCCAGCAGTTACTCTGGGGATCAGCCCCAGCATTTT.

The chain carries TRBV7-8 and TRBJ2-1; 12 bases fit TRBD2. V gave up 2 bases and J gave up 9 bases; unmatched junction bases: 5. The CDR3 extends over 15 amino acids. Germline V gives CDR1 SGHVS, CDR2 FQNEAQ. This chain's CDR3 is CASSLLAGGPSEQFF. The CDR3 region has the DNA TGTGCCAGCAGCTTACTAGCGGGAGGGCCCAGTGAGCAGTTCTTC.

A single count supports this clone. The chain recombines TRBV18 with TRBJ2-7; D unresolved. The V gene's germline CDR1 is KGHSH and CDR2 LQKENI. Trimming removed 4 bases from V and 2 bases from J, with 6 bases in between. CDR3 length: 12 residues. For the CDR3, the DNA is TGTGCCAGCTCACGACGGACCTACGAGCAGTACTTC. This translates into CASSRRTYEQYF.

This clone was recorded only once. The chain recombines TRBV28 with TRBJ1-1; D remains unclear. The CDR3 totals 15 residues. The germline V gene has CDR1 MDHEN and CDR2 SYDVKM. The germline V and J ends were trimmed by 6 bases and 4 bases, with 18 bases remaining between them. CDR3 sequence reads: CASRVGSSESTEAFF. CDR3 in DNA: TGTGCCAGCAGGGTAGGATCGTCGGAGAGCACTGAAGCTTTCTTT. Combining the CDR3 with reference TRBV28 and TRBJ1-1 gives the whole variable domain DVKVTQSSRYLVKRTGEKVFLECVQDMDHENMFWYRQDPGLGLRLIYFSYDVKMKEKGDIPEGYSVSREKKERFSLILESASTNQTSMYLCASRVGSSESTEAFFGQGTRLTVV.

This clone was observed once. This sample includes further DNA sequences coding for the same CDR3. The rearrangement uses TRBV6-5 and TRBJ1-3; D remains ambiguous. Germline V lookup: CDR1 MNHEY, CDR2 SVGAGI. The CDR3 consists of 13 residues. Trimming cost V 0 bases and J 4 bases, with 4 bases left between them. The CDR3 region is CASSYSPGNTIYF. CDR3 DNA: TGTGCCAGCAGTTACTCCCCCGGAAACACCATATATTTT.

The chain combines TRBV7-6 with TRBJ2-3; D gene ambiguous. Looked up from germline, CDR1 is SGHVS and CDR2 is FNYEAQ. V lost 4 bases and J lost 1, with 9 bases in between. This CDR3 region has 14 residues. CDR3 nucleotides: TGTGCCAGCAGCTCGGATAGGGGCACAGATACGCAGTATTTT. Translating gives CASSSDRGTDTQYF.

The chain couples TRBV30 to TRBJ1-5, with unresolved D. Looked up from germline, CDR1 is GTSNPN and CDR2 is SVGIG (reference sequence). The CDR3 loop spans 13 amino acids. Trimming removed 2 bases from V and 0 bases from J, with 5 bases in between. The CDR3 DNA follows: TGTGCCTGGAGTCCTTATAGCAATCAGCCCCAGCATTTT. Protein product: CAWSPYSNQPQHF.

The J gene is TRBJ2-5, the V gene TRBV9; 13 nucleotides align to TRBD2. The CDR3 totals 17 residues. Trimming took 0 bases from V and 5 from J; bases not matched to a gene: 7. Germline V gives CDR1 SGDLS, CDR2 YYNGEE. The CDR3 sequence: CASSVEGLAGIRETQYF. Written as DNA, the CDR3 is TGTGCCAGCAGCGTAGAGGGACTAGCGGGAATCCGGGAGACCCAGTACTTC. The whole variable domain, filled in from reference TRBV9 and TRBJ2-5, reads DSGVTQTPKHLITATGQRVTLRCSPRSGDLSVYWYQQSLDQGLQFLIQYYNGEERAKGNILERFSAQQFPDLHSELNLSSLELGDSALYFCASSVEGLAGIRETQYFGPGTRLLVL.

This clone was observed a single time. The CDR3 reads CASSSPLGNTIYF. DNA of the CDR3: TGTGCCAGCAGTTCCCCGTTAGGAAACACCATATATTTT. The rearrangement joins TRBV28 to TRBJ1-3; D not certain. V lost 4 bases, J lost 4 bases, and 8 bases lay in between. The germline V gene has CDR1 MDHEN and CDR2 SYDVKM. The length of the CDR3 is 13 residues. The whole variable domain, remainder taken from reference TRBV28 and TRBJ1-3, is DVKVTQSSRYLVKRTGEKVFLECVQDMDHENMFWYRQDPGLGLRLIYFSYDVKMKEKGDIPEGYSVSREKKERFSLILESASTNQTSMYLCASSSPLGNTIYFGEGSWLTVV.

The chain is built from TRBV5-1 and TRBJ1-1; weak D call: TRBD1 (5 bases). The CDR3 is 14 residues long. Trimming pared 4 bases from V and 2 bases from J, leaving 12 bases between. Germline CDR1 and CDR2: SGHRS and YFSETQ. The CDR3 here is CASSPPGTNTEAFF. As DNA, the CDR3 is TGCGCCAGCAGCCCCCCCGGGACCAACACTGAAGCTTTCTTT. Supplemented by reference TRBV5-1 and TRBJ1-1, the full variable domain reads KAGVTQTPRYLIKTRGQQVTLSCSPISGHRSVSWYQQTPGQGLQFLFEYFSETQRNKGNFPGRFSGRQFSNSRSEMNVSTLELGDSALYLCASSPPGTNTEAFFGQGTRLTVV.

This chain links TRBV27 with TRBJ2-7, with 10 nucleotides matching TRBD1. Germline CDR1 reads MNHEY; CDR2 reads SMNVEV (reference sequence). Unmatched junction bases numbered 9, after V lost 3 bases and J lost 7 bases. The CDR3 covers 15 residues. CDR3 nucleotide sequence: TGTGCCAGCAGTTTGCCGGGACAGGGGTCTCGAGAGCAGTACTTC. Amino acids: CASSLPGQGSREQYF.

The chain couples TRBV9 to TRBJ2-1, with 11 bases fitting TRBD2. V shed 4 bases, J shed 5 bases, and the junction held 11 bases outside the gene matches. The germline V gene has CDR1 SGDLS and CDR2 YYNGEE. This CDR3 has 17 residues. In nucleotides, the CDR3 is TGTGCCAGCAGCCCAAAGCAAGGACTAGCGGGCGACAATGAGCAGTTCTTC. Protein product: CASSPKQGLAGDNEQFF.

The chain has TRBV19 and TRBJ2-7; TRBD2 aligns across 8 bases. There are 14 residues in the CDR3. Germline V gene data show CDR1 as LNHDA and CDR2 as SQIVND (reference sequence). Trimming cost V 3 bases and J 5 bases; bases outside gene matches: 6. The CDR3 DNA is TGTGCCAGTAGTATTAGCGGGATCTTCAACGAGCAGTACTTC. This encodes CASSISGIFNEQYF.

The CDR3 nucleotides are TGTGCCAGCAGCGTAGCAGGACTAGCGGGAGGGATTCACACCGGGGAGCTGTTTTTT. It is translated as CASSVAGLAGGIHTGELFF. The chain carries TRBV9 and TRBJ2-2; 15 bases align to TRBD2. The CDR3 sequence is 19 residues long. The junction had 6 bases not matched to a gene; V was cut back by 0 bases and J by 3 bases. Germline V gene lookup returns CDR1 SGDLS and CDR2 YYNGEE.

This clone was recorded only once. The gene calls are TRBV27 and TRBJ2-7; no definite D call. V was pared by 0 bases and J by 6 bases, with 9 bases between. Per the germline V gene, CDR1 is MNHEY and CDR2 is SMNVEV (reference sequence). This CDR3 has 13 residues. The CDR3 DNA sequence: TGTGCCAGCAGTTTATCGCGCACCTCCGAGCAGTACTTC. Translating it yields CASSLSRTSEQYF.

The V gene is TRBV25-1, the J gene TRBJ2-6; the D is unclear. The V end lost 1 base, the J end lost 0 bases, and 10 bases lay between the germline ends. The CDR3 sequence is 17 residues long. Germline V CDR1 and CDR2: MGHDK, SYGVNS. CDR3 sequence (DNA): TGTGCCAGCAGTGAATCTGGAACAACCTCTGGGGCCAACGTCCTGACTTTC. It yields the protein CASSESGTTSGANVLTF.

V usage is TRBV19 and J usage is TRBJ2-7; D is undetermined. Germline V gene sequence: CDR1 LNHDA, CDR2 SQIVND (reference sequence). This CDR3 has 13 residues. The V and J ends lost 1 base and 2 bases respectively, with 6 bases between them. DNA of the CDR3: TGTGCCAGTAGTATAGGGCAGCCCTACGAGCAGTACTTC. Protein: CASSIGQPYEQYF.

The chain uses TRBV29-1 and TRBJ2-7, with D possibly matching TRBD1 (7 bases). Trimming removed 4 bases from V and 1 base from J, with 17 bases in between. The CDR3 consists of 15 residues. Germline assignment: CDR1 SQVTM and CDR2 ANQGSEA. The CDR3 loop reads CSVGLSQGGSYEQYF. CDR3 coding DNA: TGCAGCGTTGGATTGTCTCAGGGGGGTTCCTACGAGCAGTACTTC.

This chain links TRBV5-4 with TRBJ2-1; weak D call: TRBD1 (6 bases). From germline, CDR1 is SGHNT and CDR2 YYREEE (reference sequence). V lost 4 bases to trimming and J lost 6 bases, with 11 bases between them. The CDR3 runs to 13 residues. The CDR3 DNA sequence: TGTGCCAGCAGCGCCGACAGGAGCAATGAGCAGTTCTTC. This sequence encodes CASSADRSNEQFF.

This sequence joins TRBV5-1 and TRBJ2-5; tentatively, D is TRBD1 or TRBD2 (6 bases each). CDR1 is SGHRS and CDR2 is YFSETQ in the germline V gene. V gave up 4 bases and J gave up 5 bases, with 15 bases separating them. The CDR3 has 14 residues. Here the CDR3 reads CASSPEGVRETQYF. In DNA form, the CDR3 reads TGCGCCAGCAGCCCGGAGGGGGTCAGGGAGACCCAGTACTTC.

The genes are TRBV15 and TRBJ1-2; D uncertain. The ends were cut back, 2 bases at V and 3 bases at J, with 22 bases in the middle. The CDR3 is 18 residues long. The germline V gene encodes CDR1 LNHNV and CDR2 YYDKDF (reference sequence). DNA for the CDR3: TGTGCCACCAGCAGAATTAGTGGGAAAGTTTTGGGTGACTATGGCTACACCTTC. Translation: CATSRISGKVLGDYGYTF.